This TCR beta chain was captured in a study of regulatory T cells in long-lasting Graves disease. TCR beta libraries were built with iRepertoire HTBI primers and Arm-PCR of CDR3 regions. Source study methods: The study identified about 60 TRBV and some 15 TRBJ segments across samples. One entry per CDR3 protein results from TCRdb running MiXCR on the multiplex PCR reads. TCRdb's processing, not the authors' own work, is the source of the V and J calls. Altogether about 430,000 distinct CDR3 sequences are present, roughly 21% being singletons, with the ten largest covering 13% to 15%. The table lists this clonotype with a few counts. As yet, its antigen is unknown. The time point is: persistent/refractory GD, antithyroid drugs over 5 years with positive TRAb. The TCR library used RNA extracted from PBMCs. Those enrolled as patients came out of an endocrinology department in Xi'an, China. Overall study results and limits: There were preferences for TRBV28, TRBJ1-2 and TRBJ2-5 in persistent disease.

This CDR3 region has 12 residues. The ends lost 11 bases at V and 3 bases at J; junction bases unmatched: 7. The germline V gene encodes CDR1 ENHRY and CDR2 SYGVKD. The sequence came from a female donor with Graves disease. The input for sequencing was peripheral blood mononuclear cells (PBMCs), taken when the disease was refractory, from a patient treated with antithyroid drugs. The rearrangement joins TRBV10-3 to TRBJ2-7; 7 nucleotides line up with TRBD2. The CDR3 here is CAGGGGVYEQYF. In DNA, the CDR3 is TGTGCCGGTGGGGGAGGGGTCTACGAGCAGTACTTC.